One sample yielded the 4 T cell receptor beta chains listed below, sequenced in a study of CD8 T cells in Susac syndrome. The authors reverse transcribed roughly 0.45 to 1 ug RNA with random hexamers. Using its own MiXCR run on the immunoSEQ multiplex PCR reads, TCRdb lists one record per CDR3 protein. This table holds about 150,000 distinct CDR3 sequences, roughly 95% found once. What was sequenced was CD8+ T cells from PBMCs. These TCRs come from a human donor with multiple sclerosis.

The chain combines TRBV12-3 or TRBV12-4 with TRBJ1-5; possibly TRBD1 for D (5 bases). The length of the CDR3 is 15 residues. V was shortened by 6 bases and J by 1 base, with 13 bases between the two germline ends. CDR3: CASSPWGTSNQPQHF. In DNA, the CDR3 is TGTGCCAGCAGCCCCTGGGGCACCAGCAATCAGCCCCAGCATTTT.

This clonotype was detected only once. This chain connects TRBV29-1 to TRBJ1-2; D is perhaps TRBD1 (6 bases). Trimming shortened V by 7 bases and J by 4 bases, and 16 bases separated the two germline ends. CDR3 length equals 13 residues. Germline V gene sequence: CDR1 SQVTM, CDR2 ANQGSEA. CDR3 amino acids: CSAHREKVYGYTF. CDR3 coding DNA: TGCAGCGCCCACAGGGAAAAGGTCTATGGCTACACCTTC. The full variable domain, completed using reference TRBV29-1 and TRBJ1-2, is SAVISQKPSRDICQRGTSLTIQCQVDSQVTMMFWYRQQPGQSLTLIATANQGSEATYESGFVIDKFPISRPNLTFSTLTVSNMSPEDSSIYLCSAHREKVYGYTFGSGTRLTVV.

This chain uses TRBV29-1 with TRBJ2-1; maybe TRBD1 (5 bases). Germline lookup yields CDR1 SQVTM and CDR2 ANQGSEA. This CDR3 is 13 amino acids long. Trimming pared 3 bases from V and 8 bases from J, leaving 14 bases between. The CDR3 DNA reads as TGCAGCGTTGAGAGGCAGGGTAGGGATGAGCAGTTCTTC. Translated, it gives CSVERQGRDEQFF.

V and J are TRBV20-1 and TRBJ1-2, with a tentative D call TRBD1 (6 bases). This CDR3 is built from 14 residues. V lost 4 bases, J lost 8 bases, and 20 bases lay in between. The germline V gene has CDR1 DFQATT and CDR2 SNEGSKA (reference sequence). The DNA for the CDR3 is TGCAGTGCTATTCTTCCGGGGGCAAAGGAAGGCTACACCTTC. This gives the protein CSAILPGAKEGYTF.